This T cell receptor beta chain was captured by sequencing in a study of PD-1 blockade in mismatch repair-deficient tumors. Broader study findings: Tumor-resident clones, often absent from pretreatment blood, expanded after pembrolizumab and then contracted.

TCR sequencing covered a few patients who responded to pembrolizumab. Sequenced by immunoSEQ multiplex PCR; TCRdb stores in-frame clones only, minus some. The table includes more than 40,000 clones, 78% detected once. For this clone: Its matching antigen is unknown.

This CDR3 has 15 residues. Germline loops: CDR1 MNHEY, CDR2 SVGAGI. Losses at the gene ends were 5 bases for V and 5 bases for J; bases not matched to a gene: 11. The sample here was peripheral blood, taken 4 weeks after starting pembrolizumab. The chain joins TRBV6-5 to TRBJ2-7; 8 positions agree with TRBD2. The source is an adult with mismatch repair-deficient cancer. The CDR3 sequence is CASSLYGGRLNEQYF. The CDR3 region has the DNA TGTGCCAGCAGTCTCTACGGCGGGAGGCTGAACGAGCAGTACTTC.